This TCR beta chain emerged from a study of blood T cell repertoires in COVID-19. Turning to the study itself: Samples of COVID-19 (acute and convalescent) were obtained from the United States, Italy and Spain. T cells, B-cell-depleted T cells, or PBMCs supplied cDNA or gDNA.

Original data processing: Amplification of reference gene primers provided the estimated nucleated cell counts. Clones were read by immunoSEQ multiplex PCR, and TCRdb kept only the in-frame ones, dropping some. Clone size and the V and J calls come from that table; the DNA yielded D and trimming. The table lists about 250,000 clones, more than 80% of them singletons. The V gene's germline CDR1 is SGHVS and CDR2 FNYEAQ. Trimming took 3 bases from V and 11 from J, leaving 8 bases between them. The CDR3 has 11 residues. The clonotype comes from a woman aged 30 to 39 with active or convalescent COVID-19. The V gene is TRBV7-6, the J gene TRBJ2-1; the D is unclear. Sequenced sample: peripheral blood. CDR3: CASSFASQQFF. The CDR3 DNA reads TGTGCCAGCAGCTTCGCGTCCCAGCAGTTCTTC.